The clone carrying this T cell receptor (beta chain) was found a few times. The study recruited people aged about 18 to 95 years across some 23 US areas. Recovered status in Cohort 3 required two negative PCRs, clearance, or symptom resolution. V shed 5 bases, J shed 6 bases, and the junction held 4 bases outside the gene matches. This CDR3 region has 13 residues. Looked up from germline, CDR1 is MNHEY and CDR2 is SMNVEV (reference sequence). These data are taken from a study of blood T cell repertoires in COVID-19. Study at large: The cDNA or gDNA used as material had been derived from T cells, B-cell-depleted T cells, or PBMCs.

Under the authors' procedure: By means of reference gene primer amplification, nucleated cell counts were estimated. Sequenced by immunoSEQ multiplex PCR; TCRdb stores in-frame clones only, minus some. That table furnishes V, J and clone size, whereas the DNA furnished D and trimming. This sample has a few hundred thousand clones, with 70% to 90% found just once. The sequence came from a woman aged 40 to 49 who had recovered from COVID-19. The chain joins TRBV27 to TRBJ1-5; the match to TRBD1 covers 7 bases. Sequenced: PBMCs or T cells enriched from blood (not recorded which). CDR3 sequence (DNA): TGTGCCAGCAGTCCGACAGGGCTTCAGCCCCAGCATTTT. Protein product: CASSPTGLQPQHF.